Sequencing of this TCR beta chain was carried out in a study of shared clonotypes between healthy human individuals. Study information: Each donor's CD8 memory used one plate, CD8 naive two, each CD4 subset three.

The naive CD8 fraction comprised CD45RO-negative cells positively selected for CCR7 and excluded terminally differentiated effector memory CD45RA+ cells. Deep-level running was used for the assay. Sequencing was performed with immunoSEQ multiplex PCR; in TCRdb, only in-frame clones are kept and a portion is missing. The sample has fewer than 1 million clones; about 97% are singletons. Comment on this clone: As yet, its antigen is unknown.

The study's findings and limits: About 5% was the fraction of naive CD4 clonotypes found shared across several donors.

The junction had 2 bases not matched to a gene; V was cut back by 1 base and J by 2 bases. This CDR3 has 15 residues. Germline V gene sequence: CDR1 LNHDA, CDR2 SQIVND (reference sequence). The clonotype originates from a man aged 25-45 years in good health. V is TRBV19 and J is TRBJ2-1; TRBD2 aligns across 7 bases. Sequenced sample: naive CD8+ T cells sorted from blood. The CDR3 loop reads CASSIASGTYNEQFF. In DNA, the CDR3 is TGTGCCAGTAGTATAGCGAGCGGGACCTACAATGAGCAGTTCTTC.